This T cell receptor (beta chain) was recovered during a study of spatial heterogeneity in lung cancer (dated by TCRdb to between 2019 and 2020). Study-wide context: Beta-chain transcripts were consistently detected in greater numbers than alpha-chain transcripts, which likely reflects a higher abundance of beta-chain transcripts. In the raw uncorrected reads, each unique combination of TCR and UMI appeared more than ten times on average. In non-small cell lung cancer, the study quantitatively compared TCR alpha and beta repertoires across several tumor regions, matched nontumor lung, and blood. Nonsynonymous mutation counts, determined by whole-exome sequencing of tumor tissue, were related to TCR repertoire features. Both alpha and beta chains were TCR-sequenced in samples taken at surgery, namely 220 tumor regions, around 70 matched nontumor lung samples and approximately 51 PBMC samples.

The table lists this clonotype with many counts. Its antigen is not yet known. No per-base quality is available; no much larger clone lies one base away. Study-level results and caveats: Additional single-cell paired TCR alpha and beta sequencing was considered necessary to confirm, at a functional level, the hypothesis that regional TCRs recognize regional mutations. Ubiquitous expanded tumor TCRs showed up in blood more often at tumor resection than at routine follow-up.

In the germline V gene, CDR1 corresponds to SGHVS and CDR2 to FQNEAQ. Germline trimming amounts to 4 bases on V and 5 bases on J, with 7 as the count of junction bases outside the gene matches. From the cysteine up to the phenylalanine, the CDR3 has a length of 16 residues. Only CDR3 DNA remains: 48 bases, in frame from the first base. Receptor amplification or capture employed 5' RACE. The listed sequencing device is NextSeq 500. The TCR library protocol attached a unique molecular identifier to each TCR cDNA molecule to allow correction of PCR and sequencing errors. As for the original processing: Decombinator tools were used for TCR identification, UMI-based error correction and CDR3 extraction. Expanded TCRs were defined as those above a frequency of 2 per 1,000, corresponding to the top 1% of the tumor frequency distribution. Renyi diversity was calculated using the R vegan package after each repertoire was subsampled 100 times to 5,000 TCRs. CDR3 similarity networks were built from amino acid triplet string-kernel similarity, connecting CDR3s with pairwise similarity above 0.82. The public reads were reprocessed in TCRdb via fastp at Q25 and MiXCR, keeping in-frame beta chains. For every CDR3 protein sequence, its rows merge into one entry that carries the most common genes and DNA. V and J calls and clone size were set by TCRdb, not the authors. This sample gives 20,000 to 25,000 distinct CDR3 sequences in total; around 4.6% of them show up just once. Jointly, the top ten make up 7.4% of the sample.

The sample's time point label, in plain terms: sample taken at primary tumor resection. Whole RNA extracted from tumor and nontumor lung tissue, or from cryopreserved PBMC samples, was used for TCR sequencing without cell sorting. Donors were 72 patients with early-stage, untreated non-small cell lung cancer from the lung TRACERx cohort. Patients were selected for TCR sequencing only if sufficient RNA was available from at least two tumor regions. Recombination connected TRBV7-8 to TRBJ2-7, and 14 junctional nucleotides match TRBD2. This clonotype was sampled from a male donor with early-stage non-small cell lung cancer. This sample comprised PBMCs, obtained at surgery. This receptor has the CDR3 CASSSRMGLAGDEQYF. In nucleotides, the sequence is TGTGCCAGCAGCTCACGCATGGGACTAGCGGGAGACGAGCAGTACTTC.